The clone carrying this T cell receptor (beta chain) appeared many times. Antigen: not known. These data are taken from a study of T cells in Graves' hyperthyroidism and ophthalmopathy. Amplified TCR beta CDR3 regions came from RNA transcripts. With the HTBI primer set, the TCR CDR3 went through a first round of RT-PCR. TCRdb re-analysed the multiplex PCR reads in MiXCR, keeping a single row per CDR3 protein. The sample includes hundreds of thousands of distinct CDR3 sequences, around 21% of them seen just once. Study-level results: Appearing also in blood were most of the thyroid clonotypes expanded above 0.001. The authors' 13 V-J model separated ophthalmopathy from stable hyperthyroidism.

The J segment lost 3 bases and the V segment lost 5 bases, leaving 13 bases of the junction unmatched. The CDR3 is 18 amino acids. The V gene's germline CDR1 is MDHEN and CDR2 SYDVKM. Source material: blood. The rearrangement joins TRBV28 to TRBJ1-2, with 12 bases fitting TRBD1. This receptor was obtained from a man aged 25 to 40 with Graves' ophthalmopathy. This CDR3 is CASSKGTGQGALHYGYTF. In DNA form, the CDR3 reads TGTGCCAGCAGTAAAGGGACGGGACAGGGGGCGCTTCACTATGGCTACACCTTC.